The present T cell receptor beta chain was sequenced within a study of neurological immune-mediated disorders. Overall study findings and caveats: There was no clinical or MRI feature that showed an association with the multiple sclerosis repertoire cluster.

This clonotype was counted many times. Antigen specificity is unknown. TCRdb re-called the 5' RACE reads with MiXCR, one entry per CDR3 protein. The repertoire includes 60,000 to 70,000 distinct CDR3 sequences, 5.2% of them detected once, and approximately 5.6% sits in the top ten. V lost 3 bases and J lost 7, with 15 bases in between. CDR3 length: 14 amino acids. The germline CDR1 and CDR2 sequences are DFQATT and SNEGSKA (reference sequence). This receptor was taken from a human donor with multiple sclerosis. The donor label of this sample is uncertain. V and J are TRBV20-1 and TRBJ1-4, with D possibly TRBD1 on 5 matching bases. Sequences were obtained from PBMCs. The CDR3 DNA reads TGCAGTGCTAGTTTACCGGGGAGGGGTGAAAAACTGTTTTTT. It encodes CSASLPGRGEKLFF.